This T cell receptor (beta chain) was recorded in a study of T cell repertoires in ileal Crohn's disease. Details on this clone: Its antigen remains unknown.

V shed 6 bases, J shed 0 bases, and the junction held 7 bases outside the gene matches. The CDR3 has 16 residues. The germline V gene encodes CDR1 LNHDA and CDR2 SQIVND (reference sequence). Clones were read by immunoSEQ multiplex PCR, and TCRdb kept only the in-frame ones, dropping some. The data hold more than 50,000 clones, with about 89% observed a single time. Study-level findings and limits: Active smokers at surgery had more clonal expansions than non-smokers. Sorted CD8 T cells held more high-frequency clones than CD4. Postoperative endoscopy occurred within one year, median roughly 7.1 months.

Regarding time point: neoterminal ileum biopsy at postoperative endoscopy, about 6 months after surgery. Included were adult ileal or ileocolonic Crohn's patients indicated for ileocolonic resection. The receptor's source is an adult with Crohn's disease. Sequenced input: ileal tissue. The rearrangement links TRBV19 to TRBJ2-7, with 11 bases fitting TRBD2. The CDR3 spells CASRPRLAGPSYEQYF. In nucleotides, the CDR3 is TGTGCCAGTAGACCTAGACTAGCGGGGCCCTCCTACGAGCAGTACTTC.